This record covers a single T cell receptor beta chain. The primer mix had 60 Vbeta and 13 Jbeta primers. Profiling relied on immunoSEQ multiplex PCR, and the TCRdb table lists in-frame clones only, not all of them. The sample contains 85,000 to 100,000 clones, approximately 86% of which appear only once. This record comes from a study of cytomegalovirus exposure and HLA in healthy donors. This receptor was identified in a man between 25 and 39 years old in good health and CMV-seropositive. Material: PBMCs.

The CDR3 here is CASGRDSYNEQFF. The CDR3 DNA follows: TGTGCCTCGGGGCGGGACTCCTACAATGAGCAGTTCTTC. V gene TRBV30 combines with J gene TRBJ2-1, with D possibly being TRBD2 (6 bases). From germline, CDR1 is GTSNPN and CDR2 SVGIG (reference sequence). Trimming cost V 7 bases and J 0 bases, with 10 bases left between them. CDR3 length equals 13 residues.